A selection of T cell receptor beta chains follows, all from one sample in a study of blood T cells in healthy people across ages. MiXCR was run by TCRdb on the 5' RACE reads, yielding one entry per CDR3 protein. Among over 1,500,000 distinct CDR3 sequences listed, 30% to 40% were seen once. The sequencing input was blood. Every receptor here comes from a human donor in good health. Each CDR3 is given with its conserved first and last residue. Fields, in order: V gene, D gene, clone size, J gene, CDR3 protein, CDR3 DNA. The D gene is left open where the match is weak. Clone sizes are given selectively: once, few, many, or a class where the clone is expanded.

TRBV7-2,TRBD1,.,TRBJ2-1,CASRPQGASYNEQFF,TGTGCCAGCAGACCACAGGGGGCGTCCTACAATGAGCAGTTCTTC
TRBV5-1,TRBD1,.,TRBJ1-1,CASSLGGQGNMNTEAFF,TGCGCCAGCAGCTTGGGAGGACAGGGTAATATGAACACTGAAGCTTTCTTT
TRBV5-1,.,.,TRBJ2-3,CASFQGGRDTQYF,TGCGCCAGCTTCCAGGGGGGGAGAGATACGCAGTATTTT
TRBV29-1,TRBD1,many,TRBJ1-2,CSVAGQGRGYTF,TGCAGCGTGGCGGGACAGGGTAGAGGCTACACCTTC
TRBV6-6,TRBD2,.,TRBJ2-2,CASSYSDELAGGPNGELFF,TGTGCCAGCAGTTACTCGGATGAGCTAGCGGGGGGGCCCAACGGGGAGCTGTTTTTT
TRBV10-3,.,few,TRBJ2-5,CAISDPPGGQETQYF,TGTGCCATCAGTGACCCCCCTGGGGGCCAAGAGACCCAGTACTTC
TRBV4-1,TRBD2,.,TRBJ2-1,CASSHLLAGVSYNEQFF,TGCGCCAGCAGCCACCTCCTAGCGGGTGTGTCCTACAACGAGCAGTTCTTC
TRBV7-9,.,.,TRBJ2-5,CASSPKGVQETQYF,TGTGCCAGCAGCCCTAAAGGGGTTCAAGAGACCCAGTACTTC
TRBV20-1,.,.,TRBJ2-1,CSAWELGEQFF,TGCAGTGCTTGGGAACTGGGTGAGCAGTTCTTC
TRBV29-1,.,.,TRBJ1-2,CSVPTPAGYTF,TGCAGCGTCCCGACTCCGGCTGGCTACACCTTC
TRBV5-6,.,.,TRBJ2-5,CANSTISGGTGETQYF,TGTGCCAACAGCACTATTTCTGGGGGTACCGGGGAGACCCAGTACTTC
TRBV10-3,TRBD1,.,TRBJ2-7,CAIKKQGTYEQYF,TGTGCCATCAAAAAACAGGGGACCTACGAGCAGTACTTC
TRBV20-1,TRBD1,few,TRBJ1-2,CSVERTTGAKSGYTF,TGCAGTGTCGAGAGGACTACAGGGGCGAAATCAGGCTACACCTTC
TRBV20-1,.,few,TRBJ2-7,CSASFRGTYEQYF,TGCAGTGCTAGTTTCCGGGGGACCTACGAGCAGTACTTC
TRBV5-5,.,many,TRBJ2-1,CASSPPGSGSNEQFF,TGTGCCAGCAGCCCTCCCGGGTCGGGTTCGAATGAGCAGTTCTTC
TRBV3-1,.,.,TRBJ2-7,CASSKLRTDSYEQYF,TGTGCCAGCAGCAAACTGAGGACGGACTCCTACGAGCAGTACTTC
TRBV7-2,.,few,TRBJ2-5,CASGVTGTQETQYF,TGTGCCAGTGGGGTAACAGGGACCCAAGAGACCCAGTACTTC
TRBV7-2,.,once,TRBJ2-7,CAGSLAHRPTYEQYF,TGTGCCGGCAGCTTAGCCCACAGGCCGACCTACGAGCAGTACTTC
TRBV7-3,TRBD2,few,TRBJ2-1,CASSSRAGVDEQFF,TGTGCCAGCAGCTCCAGGGCGGGGGTCGATGAGCAGTTCTTC
TRBV7-9,.,.,TRBJ1-1,CASSLDWGMNTEAFF,TGTGCCAGCAGCTTAGATTGGGGGATGAACACTGAAGCTTTCTTT
TRBV18,.,once,TRBJ1-2,CASSLDLSEGSNYGYTF,TGTGCCAGCTCACTGGACCTGTCGGAGGGGTCGAACTATGGCTACACCTTC
TRBV4-3,.,many,TRBJ1-1,CASSQEGGTEAFF,TGCGCCAGCAGCCAAGAAGGGGGCACTGAAGCTTTCTTT
TRBV25-1,.,.,TRBJ2-1,CASSERRGVEYNEQFF,TGTGCCAGCAGTGAAAGGCGGGGAGTAGAGTACAATGAGCAGTTCTTC
TRBV5-6,.,.,TRBJ1-5,CASSREGLGNQPQHF,TGTGCCAGCAGCAGGGAGGGGCTAGGAAATCAGCCCCAGCATTTT
TRBV28,.,.,TRBJ2-7,CASTNRGREQYF,TGTGCCAGCACCAATAGGGGCAGAGAGCAGTACTTC
TRBV7-8,.,.,TRBJ2-1,CASSYLDGGSYNEQFF,TGTGCCAGCAGCTACCTGGACGGAGGCTCCTACAATGAGCAGTTCTTC
TRBV7-2,TRBD1,few,TRBJ2-6,CASSASGTDFGANVLTF,TGTGCCAGCAGCGCGTCCGGGACAGACTTTGGGGCCAACGTCCTGACTTTC